This T cell receptor (beta chain) was obtained from a study of T-cell memory formation after mild COVID-19. At the level of the study: TCR clustering was largely donor specific.

Constant-segment primers served in 5'RACE that generated TCR alpha and TCR beta cDNA libraries bearing sample barcodes and UMIs. TCRdb passed the 5' RACE reads through MiXCR, listing each CDR3 protein once. This table has approximately 89,000 distinct CDR3 sequences, about 23% appearing once. In this sample, this clonotype turned up a few times. What it binds is not known. Study results and limitations: Among clones contracting day 15 to 85, CD4/CD8 was balanced, whereas later expanders leaned CD4+.

The germline V gene encodes CDR1 SGHVS and CDR2 FQNEAQ. Trimming removed 5 bases from V and 2 bases from J, with 8 bases in between. The CDR3 extends over 13 amino acids. Sequencing was done on a sample of PBMCs or a T cell subset sorted from them (not recorded which). J is TRBJ2-3 and V is TRBV7-8; no clear D. The TCR comes from a man between 18 and 35 years old who had mild COVID-19 (a few samples of this study predate the infection). Cell type and time point are not known. The CDR3, as DNA: TGTGCCAGCAGCCCTTGGGTCACAGATACGCAGTATTTT. Translation gives CASSPWVTDTQYF.